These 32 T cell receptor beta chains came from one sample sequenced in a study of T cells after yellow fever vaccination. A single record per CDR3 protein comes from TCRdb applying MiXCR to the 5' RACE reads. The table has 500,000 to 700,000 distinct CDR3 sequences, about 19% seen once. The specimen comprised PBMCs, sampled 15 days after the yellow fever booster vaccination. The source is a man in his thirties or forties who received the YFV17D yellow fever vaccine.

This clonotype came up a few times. The CDR3 is CASSLESGELFF. CDR3 in DNA: TGTGCCAGCAGCTTAGAATCCGGGGAGCTGTTTTTT. The chain carries TRBV7-8 and TRBJ2-2, with D uncertain. Germline CDR1 SGHVS, CDR2 FQNEAQ. V gave up 1 base and J gave up 6 bases, with 3 bases separating them. The CDR3 totals 12 residues.

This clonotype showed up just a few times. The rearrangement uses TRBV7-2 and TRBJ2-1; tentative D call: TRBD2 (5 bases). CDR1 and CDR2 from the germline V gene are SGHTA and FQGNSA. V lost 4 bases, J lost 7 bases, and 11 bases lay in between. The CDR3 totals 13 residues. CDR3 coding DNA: TGTGCCAGCAGCTCCGCTGGAGGAAATGAGCAGTTCTTC. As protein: CASSSAGGNEQFF.

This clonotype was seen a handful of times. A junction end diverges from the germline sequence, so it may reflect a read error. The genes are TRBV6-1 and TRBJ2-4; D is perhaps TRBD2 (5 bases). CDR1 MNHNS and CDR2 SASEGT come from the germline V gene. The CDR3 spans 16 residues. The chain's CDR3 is CASREAGSEPHRIQYF. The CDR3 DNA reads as TGTGCCAGCAGAGAAGCTGGTAGCGAACCCCATCGCATTCAGTACTTC.

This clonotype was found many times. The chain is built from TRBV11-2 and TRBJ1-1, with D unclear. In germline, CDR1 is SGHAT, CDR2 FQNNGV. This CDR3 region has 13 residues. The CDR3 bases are TGTTGGTTTGGGGAGGGTAAGAACACTGAAGCTTTCTTT. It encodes CWFGEGKNTEAFF.

CDR3 nucleotides: TGTGCCAGCAGCCCTCCGGGGACTCCGGGACACAATGAGCAGTTCTTC. Amino acid sequence: CASSPPGTPGHNEQFF. The chain employs TRBV11-2 and TRBJ2-1; D might be TRBD2 (6 bases). The length of the CDR3 is 16 residues. Germline CDR1 SGHAT, CDR2 FQNNGV. The ends were cut back, 5 bases at V and 5 bases at J, with 19 bases in the middle.

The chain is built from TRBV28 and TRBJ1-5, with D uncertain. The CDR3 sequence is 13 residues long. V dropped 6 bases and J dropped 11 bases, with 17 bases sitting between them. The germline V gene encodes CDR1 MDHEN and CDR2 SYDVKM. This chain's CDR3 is CASSPVEAIAQHF. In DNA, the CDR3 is TGTGCCAGCAGCCCCGTAGAGGCAATAGCCCAGCATTTT.

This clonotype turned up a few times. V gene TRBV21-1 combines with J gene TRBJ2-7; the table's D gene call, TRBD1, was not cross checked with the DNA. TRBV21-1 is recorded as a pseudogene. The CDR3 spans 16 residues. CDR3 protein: CASSKEGTPPTYEQYF. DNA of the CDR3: TGTGCCAGCAGCAAGGAAGGAACTCCCCCCACCTACGAGCAGTACTTC.

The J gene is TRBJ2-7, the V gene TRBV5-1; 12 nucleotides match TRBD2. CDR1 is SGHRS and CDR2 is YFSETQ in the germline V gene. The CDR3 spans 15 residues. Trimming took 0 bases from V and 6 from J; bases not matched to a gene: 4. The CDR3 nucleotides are TGCGCCAGCAGCTTGGGACTAGCGGGAGTATCCGAGCAGTACTTC. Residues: CASSLGLAGVSEQYF.

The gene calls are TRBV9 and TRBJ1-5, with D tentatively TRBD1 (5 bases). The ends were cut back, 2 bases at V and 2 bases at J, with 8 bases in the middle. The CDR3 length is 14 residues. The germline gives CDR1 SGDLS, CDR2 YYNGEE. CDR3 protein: CASSVQGGNQPQHF. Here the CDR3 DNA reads TGTGCCAGCAGCGTTCAGGGTGGCAATCAGCCCCAGCATTTT.

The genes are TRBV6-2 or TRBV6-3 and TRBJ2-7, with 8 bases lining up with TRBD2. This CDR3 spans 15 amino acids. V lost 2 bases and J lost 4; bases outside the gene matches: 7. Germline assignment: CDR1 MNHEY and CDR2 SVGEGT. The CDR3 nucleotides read TGTGCCAGCAGTTACCGGAGCGGGAGAAGTTACGAGCAGTACTTC. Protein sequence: CASSYRSGRSYEQYF.

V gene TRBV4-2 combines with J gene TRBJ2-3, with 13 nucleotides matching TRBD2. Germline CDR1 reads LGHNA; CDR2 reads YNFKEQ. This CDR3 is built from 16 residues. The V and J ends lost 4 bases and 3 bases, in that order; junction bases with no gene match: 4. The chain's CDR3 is CASSPGLAGDTDTQYF. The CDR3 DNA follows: TGTGCCAGCAGCCCCGGACTAGCGGGAGATACAGATACGCAGTATTTT.

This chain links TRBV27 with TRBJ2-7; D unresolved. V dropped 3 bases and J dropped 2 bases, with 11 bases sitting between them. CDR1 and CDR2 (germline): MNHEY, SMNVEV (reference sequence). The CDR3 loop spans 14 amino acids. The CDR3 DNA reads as TGTGCCAGCAGTTTTAACCCCCCGCCCTACGAGCAGTACTTC. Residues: CASSFNPPPYEQYF.

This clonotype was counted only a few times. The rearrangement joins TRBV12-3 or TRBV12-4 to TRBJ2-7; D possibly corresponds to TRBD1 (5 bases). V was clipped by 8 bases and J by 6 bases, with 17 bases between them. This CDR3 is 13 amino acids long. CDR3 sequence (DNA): TGTGCCAGCTATAACCCCGACAGTGCCGAGCAGTACTTC. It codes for CASYNPDSAEQYF.

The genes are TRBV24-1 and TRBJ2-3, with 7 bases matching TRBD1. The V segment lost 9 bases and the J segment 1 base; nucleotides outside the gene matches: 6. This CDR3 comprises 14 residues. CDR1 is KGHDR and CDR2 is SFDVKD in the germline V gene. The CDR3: CATADRDRTDTQYF. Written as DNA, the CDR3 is TGTGCCACCGCAGACAGGGACCGCACAGATACGCAGTATTTT.

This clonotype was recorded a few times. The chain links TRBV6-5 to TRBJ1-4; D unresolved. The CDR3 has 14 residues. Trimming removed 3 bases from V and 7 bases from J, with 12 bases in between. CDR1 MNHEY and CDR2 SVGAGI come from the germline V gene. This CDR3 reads CASSYVGMGEKLFF. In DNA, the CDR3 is TGTGCCAGCAGTTATGTAGGAATGGGTGAAAAACTGTTTTTT.

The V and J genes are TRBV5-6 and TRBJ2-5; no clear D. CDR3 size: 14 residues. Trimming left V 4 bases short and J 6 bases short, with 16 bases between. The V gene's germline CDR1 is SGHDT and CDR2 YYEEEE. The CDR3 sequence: CASSPPPPIKTQYF. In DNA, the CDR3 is TGTGCCAGCAGCCCCCCGCCACCCATTAAGACCCAGTACTTC.

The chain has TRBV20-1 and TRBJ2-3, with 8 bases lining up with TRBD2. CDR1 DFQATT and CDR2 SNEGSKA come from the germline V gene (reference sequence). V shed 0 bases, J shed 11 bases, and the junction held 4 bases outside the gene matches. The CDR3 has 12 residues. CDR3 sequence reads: CSARDRLAKQYF. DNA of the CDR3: TGCAGTGCTAGAGATCGACTAGCGAAGCAGTATTTT.

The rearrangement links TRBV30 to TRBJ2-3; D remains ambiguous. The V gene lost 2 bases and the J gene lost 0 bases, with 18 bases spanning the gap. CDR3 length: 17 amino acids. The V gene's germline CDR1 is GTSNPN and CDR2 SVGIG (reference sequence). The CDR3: CAWSLSGYDPSTDTQYF. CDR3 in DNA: TGTGCCTGGAGTCTATCCGGGTACGACCCTAGCACAGATACGCAGTATTTT.

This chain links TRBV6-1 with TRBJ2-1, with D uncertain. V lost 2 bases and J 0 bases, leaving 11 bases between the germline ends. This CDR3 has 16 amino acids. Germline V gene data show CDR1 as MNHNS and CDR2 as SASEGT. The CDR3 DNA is TGTGCCAGCAGTGAAAGAAGTTGGGGCTCCTACAATGAGCAGTTCTTC. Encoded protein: CASSERSWGSYNEQFF.

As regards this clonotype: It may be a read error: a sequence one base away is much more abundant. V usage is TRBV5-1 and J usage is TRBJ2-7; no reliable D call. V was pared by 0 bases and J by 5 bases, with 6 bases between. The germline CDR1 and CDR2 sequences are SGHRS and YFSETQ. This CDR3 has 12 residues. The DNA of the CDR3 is TGCGCCAGCAGCTTGGATGGCCACGAGCAGTACTTC. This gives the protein CASSLDGHEQYF.

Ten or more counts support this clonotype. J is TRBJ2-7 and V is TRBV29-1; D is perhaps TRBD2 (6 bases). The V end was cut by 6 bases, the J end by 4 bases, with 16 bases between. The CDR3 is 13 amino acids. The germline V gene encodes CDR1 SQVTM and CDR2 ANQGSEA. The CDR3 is CSVADYKEYEQYF. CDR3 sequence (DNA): TGCAGCGTGGCGGACTACAAGGAGTACGAGCAGTACTTC.

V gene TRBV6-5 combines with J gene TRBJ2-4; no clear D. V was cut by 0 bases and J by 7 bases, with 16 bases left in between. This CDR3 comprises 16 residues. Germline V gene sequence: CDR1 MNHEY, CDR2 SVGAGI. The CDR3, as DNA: TGTGCCAGCAGTTACTCGATCGGGCAGTCGCGGAACATTCAGTACTTC. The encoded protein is CASSYSIGQSRNIQYF.

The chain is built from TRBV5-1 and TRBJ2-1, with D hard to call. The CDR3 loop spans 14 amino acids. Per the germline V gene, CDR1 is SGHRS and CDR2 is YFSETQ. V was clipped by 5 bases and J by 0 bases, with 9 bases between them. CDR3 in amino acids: CASRRADSYNEQFF. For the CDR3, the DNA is TGCGCCAGCAGAAGGGCGGACTCCTACAATGAGCAGTTCTTC.

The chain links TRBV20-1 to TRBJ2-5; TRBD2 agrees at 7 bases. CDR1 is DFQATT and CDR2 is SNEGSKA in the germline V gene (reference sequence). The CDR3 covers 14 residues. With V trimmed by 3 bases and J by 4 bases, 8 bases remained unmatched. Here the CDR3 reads CSASSTSVGETQYF. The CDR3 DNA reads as TGCAGTGCTAGTAGCACTAGCGTGGGAGAGACCCAGTACTTC.

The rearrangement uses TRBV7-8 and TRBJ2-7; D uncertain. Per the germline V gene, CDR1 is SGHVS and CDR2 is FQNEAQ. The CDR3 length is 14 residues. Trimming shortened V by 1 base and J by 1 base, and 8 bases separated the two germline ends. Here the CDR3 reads CASSLGLRSYEQYF. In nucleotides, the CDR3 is TGTGCCAGCAGCTTAGGCCTGCGATCCTACGAGCAGTACTTC.

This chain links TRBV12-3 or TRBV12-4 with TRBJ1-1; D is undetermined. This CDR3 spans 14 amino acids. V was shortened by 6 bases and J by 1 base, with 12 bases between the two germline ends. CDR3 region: CASRKGESNTEAFF. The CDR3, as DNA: TGTGCCAGCAGGAAAGGCGAATCGAACACTGAAGCTTTCTTT.

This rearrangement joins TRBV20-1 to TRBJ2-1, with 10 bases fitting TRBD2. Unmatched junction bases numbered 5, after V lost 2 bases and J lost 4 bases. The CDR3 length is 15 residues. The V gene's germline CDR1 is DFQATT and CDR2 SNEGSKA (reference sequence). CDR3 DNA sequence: TGCAGTGCTAGAAGTGGACTAGCGGATTACAATGAGCAGTTCTTC. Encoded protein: CSARSGLADYNEQFF.

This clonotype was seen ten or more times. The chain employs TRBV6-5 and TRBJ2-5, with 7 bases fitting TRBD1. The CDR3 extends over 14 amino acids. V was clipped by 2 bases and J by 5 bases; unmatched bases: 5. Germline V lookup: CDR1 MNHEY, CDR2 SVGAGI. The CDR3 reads CASSYEGQRETQYF. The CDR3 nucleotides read TGTGCCAGCAGTTACGAGGGACAGCGGGAGACCCAGTACTTC.

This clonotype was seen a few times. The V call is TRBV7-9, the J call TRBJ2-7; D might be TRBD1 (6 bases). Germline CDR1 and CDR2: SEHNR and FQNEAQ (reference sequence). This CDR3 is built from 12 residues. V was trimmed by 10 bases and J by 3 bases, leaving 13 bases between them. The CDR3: CATGDKLYEQYF. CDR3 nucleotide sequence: TGTGCCACTGGGGACAAACTCTACGAGCAGTACTTC. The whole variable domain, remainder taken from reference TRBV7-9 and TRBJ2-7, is DTGVSQNPRHKITKRGQNVTFRCDPISEHNRLYWYRQTLGQGPEFLTYFQNEAQLEKSRLLSDRFSAERPKGSFSTLEIQRTEQGDSAMYLCATGDKLYEQYFGPGTRLTVT.

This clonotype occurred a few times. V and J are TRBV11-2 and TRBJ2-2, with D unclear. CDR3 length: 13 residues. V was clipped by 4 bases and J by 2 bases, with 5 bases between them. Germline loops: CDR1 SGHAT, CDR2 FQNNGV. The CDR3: CASSSLNTGELFF. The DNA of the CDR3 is TGTGCCAGCAGCTCTTTAAACACCGGGGAGCTGTTTTTT. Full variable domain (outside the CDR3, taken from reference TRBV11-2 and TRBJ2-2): EAGVAQSPRYKIIEKRQSVAFWCNPISGHATLYWYQQILGQGPKLLIQFQNNGVVDDSQLPKDRFSAERLKGVDSTLKIQPAKLEDSAVYLCASSSLNTGELFFGEGSRLTVL.

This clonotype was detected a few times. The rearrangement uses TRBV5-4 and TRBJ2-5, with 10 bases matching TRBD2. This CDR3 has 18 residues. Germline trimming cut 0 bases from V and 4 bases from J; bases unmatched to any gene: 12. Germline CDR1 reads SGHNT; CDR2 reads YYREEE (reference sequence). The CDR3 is CASSLAPFGLAEAETQYF. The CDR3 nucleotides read TGTGCCAGCAGCTTGGCTCCTTTTGGACTAGCGGAGGCAGAGACCCAGTACTTC.

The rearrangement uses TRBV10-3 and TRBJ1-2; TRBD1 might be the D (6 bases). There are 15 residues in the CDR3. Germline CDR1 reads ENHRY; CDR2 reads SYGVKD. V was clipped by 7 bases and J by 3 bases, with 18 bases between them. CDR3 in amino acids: CAITSRGAGDYGYTF. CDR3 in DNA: TGTGCCATCACGAGCCGAGGAGCAGGGGACTATGGCTACACCTTC.